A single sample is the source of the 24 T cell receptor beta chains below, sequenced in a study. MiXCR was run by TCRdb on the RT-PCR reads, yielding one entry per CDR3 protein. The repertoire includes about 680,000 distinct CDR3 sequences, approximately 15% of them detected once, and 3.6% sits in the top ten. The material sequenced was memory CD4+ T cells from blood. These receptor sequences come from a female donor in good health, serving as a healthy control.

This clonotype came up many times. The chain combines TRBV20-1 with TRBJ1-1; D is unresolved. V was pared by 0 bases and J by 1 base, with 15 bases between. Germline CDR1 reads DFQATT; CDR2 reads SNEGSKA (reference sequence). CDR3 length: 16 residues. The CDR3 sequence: CSARDSSDTWNTEAFF. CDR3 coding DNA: TGCAGTGCTAGAGATTCCAGCGACACCTGGAACACTGAAGCTTTCTTT.

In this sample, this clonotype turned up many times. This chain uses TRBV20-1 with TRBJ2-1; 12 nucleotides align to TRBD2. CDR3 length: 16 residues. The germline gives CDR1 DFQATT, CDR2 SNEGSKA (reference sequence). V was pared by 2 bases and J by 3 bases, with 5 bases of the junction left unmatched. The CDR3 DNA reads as TGCAGTGCTAGACCCCGGACTAGCGGGATCTACAATGAGCAGTTCTTC. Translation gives CSARPRTSGIYNEQFF.

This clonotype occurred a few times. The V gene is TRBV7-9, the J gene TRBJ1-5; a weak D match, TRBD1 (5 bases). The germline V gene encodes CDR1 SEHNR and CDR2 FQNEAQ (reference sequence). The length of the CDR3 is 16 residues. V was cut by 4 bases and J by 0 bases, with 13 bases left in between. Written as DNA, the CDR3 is TGTGCCAGCAGCTCGACAGTCGGCAATAGCAATCAGCCCCAGCATTTT. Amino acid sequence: CASSSTVGNSNQPQHF. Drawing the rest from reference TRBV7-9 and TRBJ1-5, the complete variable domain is DTGVSQNPRHKITKRGQNVTFRCDPISEHNRLYWYRQTLGQGPEFLTYFQNEAQLEKSRLLSDRFSAERPKGSFSTLEIQRTEQGDSAMYLCASSSTVGNSNQPQHFGDGTRLSIL.

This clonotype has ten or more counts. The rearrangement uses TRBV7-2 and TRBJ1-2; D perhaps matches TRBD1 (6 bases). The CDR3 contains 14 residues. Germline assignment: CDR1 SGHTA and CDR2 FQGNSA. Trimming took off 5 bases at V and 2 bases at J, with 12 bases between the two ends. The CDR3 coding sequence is TGTGCCAGCAGCACCAGGGGTGACAACTATGGCTACACCTTC. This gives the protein CASSTRGDNYGYTF.

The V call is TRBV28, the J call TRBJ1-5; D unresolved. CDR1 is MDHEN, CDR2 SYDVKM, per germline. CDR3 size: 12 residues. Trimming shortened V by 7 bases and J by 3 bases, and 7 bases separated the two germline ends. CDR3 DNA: TGTGCCAGCAAGGGTACCAATCAGCCCCAGCATTTT. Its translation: CASKGTNQPQHF.

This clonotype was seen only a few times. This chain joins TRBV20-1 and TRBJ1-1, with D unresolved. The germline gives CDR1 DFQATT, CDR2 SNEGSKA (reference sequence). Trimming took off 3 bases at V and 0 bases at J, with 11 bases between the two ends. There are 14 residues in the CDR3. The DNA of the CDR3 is TGCAGTGCTAGGAGGTCGGCCATGAACACTGAAGCTTTCTTT. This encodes CSARRSAMNTEAFF.

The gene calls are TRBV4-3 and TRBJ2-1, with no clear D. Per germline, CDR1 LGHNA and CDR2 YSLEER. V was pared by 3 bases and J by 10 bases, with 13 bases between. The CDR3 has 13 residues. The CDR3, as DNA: TGCGCCAGCAGCCATTCCCCACTGGACGAGCAGTTCTTC. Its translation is CASSHSPLDEQFF.

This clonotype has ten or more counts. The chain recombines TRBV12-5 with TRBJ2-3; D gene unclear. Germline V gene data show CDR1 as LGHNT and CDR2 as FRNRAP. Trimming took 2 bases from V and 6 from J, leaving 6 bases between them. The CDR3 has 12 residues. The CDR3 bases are TGTGCTAGTGGTTTGCTTGCCGATACGCAGTATTTT. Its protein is CASGLLADTQYF.

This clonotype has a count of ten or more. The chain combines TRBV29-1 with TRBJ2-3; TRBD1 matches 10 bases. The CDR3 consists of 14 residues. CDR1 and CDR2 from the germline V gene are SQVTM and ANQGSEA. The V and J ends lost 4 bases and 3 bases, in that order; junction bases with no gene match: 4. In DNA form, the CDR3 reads TGCAGCGTTGTCGGGACAGGGGTAACAGATACGCAGTATTTT. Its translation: CSVVGTGVTDTQYF.

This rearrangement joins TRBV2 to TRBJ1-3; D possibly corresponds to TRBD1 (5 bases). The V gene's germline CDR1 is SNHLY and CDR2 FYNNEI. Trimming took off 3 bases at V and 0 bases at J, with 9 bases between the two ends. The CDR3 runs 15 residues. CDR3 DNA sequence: TGTGCCAGCAGTGAGGACACCATCTCTGGAAACACCATATATTTT. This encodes CASSEDTISGNTIYF.

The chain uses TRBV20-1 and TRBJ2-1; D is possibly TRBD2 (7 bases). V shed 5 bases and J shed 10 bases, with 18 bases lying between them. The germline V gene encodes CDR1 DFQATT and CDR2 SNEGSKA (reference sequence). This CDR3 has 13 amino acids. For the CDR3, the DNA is TGCAGTGCTGCCCGGGACACCGGGAGGGAGCAGTTCTTC. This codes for CSAARDTGREQFF.

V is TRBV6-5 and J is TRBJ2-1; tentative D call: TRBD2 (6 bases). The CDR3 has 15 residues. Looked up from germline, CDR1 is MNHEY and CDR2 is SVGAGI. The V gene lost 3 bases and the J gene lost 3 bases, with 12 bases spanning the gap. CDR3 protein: CASSYGGSNYNEQFF. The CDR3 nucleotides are TGTGCCAGCAGTTATGGAGGGAGTAACTACAATGAGCAGTTCTTC.

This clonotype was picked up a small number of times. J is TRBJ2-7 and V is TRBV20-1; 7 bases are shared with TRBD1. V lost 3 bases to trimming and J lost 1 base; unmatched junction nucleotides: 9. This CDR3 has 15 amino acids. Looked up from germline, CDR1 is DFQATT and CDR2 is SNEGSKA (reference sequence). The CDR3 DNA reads TGCAGTGCTAGGGATAACAGGGGCGATTCCTACGAGCAGTACTTC. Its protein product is CSARDNRGDSYEQYF.

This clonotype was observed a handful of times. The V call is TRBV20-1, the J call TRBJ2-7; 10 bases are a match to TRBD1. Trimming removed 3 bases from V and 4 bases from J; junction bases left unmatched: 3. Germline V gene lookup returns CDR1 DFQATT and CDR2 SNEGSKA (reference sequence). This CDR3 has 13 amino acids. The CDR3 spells CSARWGQGYEQYF. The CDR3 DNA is TGCAGTGCTAGGTGGGGACAGGGGTACGAGCAGTACTTC.

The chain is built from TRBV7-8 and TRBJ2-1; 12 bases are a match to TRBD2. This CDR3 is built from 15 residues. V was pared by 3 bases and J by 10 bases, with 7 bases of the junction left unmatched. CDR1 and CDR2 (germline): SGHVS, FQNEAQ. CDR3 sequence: CASSLTSGSSGEQFF. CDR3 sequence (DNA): TGTGCCAGCAGCTTGACTAGCGGGAGCTCGGGCGAGCAGTTCTTC.

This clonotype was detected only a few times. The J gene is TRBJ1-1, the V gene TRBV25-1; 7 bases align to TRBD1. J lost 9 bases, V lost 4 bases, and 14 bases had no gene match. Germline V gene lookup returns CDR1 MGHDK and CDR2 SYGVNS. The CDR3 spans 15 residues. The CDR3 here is CASSGSEGAEGKAFF. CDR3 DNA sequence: TGTGCCAGCAGTGGGTCCGAGGGGGCGGAGGGGAAAGCTTTCTTT.

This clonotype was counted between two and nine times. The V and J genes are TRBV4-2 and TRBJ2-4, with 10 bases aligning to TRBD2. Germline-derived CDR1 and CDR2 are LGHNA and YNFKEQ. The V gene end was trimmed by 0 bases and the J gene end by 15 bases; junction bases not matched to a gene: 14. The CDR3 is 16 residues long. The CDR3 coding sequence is TGTGCCAGCAGCCAAGATCGGGCAGCGGGAGGGTGGGTACGGTACTTC. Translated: CASSQDRAAGGWVRYF.

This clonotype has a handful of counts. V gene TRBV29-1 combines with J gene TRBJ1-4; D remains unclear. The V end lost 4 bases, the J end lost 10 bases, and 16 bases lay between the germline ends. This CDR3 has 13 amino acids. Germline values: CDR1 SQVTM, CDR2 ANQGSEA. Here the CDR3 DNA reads TGCAGCGTTGGCGTCGGCGGCCGGGGAAAACTGTTTTTT. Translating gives CSVGVGGRGKLFF.

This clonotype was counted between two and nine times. CDR3 nucleotides: TGTGCCAGCAGCTTACACACTTTCTCCTACAATGAGCAGTTCTTC. Its translation: CASSLHTFSYNEQFF. V and J are TRBV7-2 and TRBJ2-1; no definite D call. V gave up 2 bases and J gave up 0 bases, with 8 bases separating them. The CDR3 runs to 15 residues. Germline lookup yields CDR1 SGHTA and CDR2 FQGNSA.

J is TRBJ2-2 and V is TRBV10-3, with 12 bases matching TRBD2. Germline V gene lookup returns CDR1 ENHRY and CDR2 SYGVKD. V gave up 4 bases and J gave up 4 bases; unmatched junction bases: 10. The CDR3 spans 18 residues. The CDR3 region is CAISGLAGGPSGTGELFF. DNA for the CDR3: TGTGCCATCAGTGGTCTAGCGGGAGGGCCGTCCGGCACCGGGGAGCTGTTTTTT.

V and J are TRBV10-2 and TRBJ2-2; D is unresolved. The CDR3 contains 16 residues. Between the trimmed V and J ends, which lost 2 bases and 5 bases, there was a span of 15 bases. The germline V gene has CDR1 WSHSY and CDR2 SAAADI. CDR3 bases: TGCGCCAGCAGTGAGGGGAAGACACTACGGACCGGGGAGCTGTTTTTT. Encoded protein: CASSEGKTLRTGELFF.

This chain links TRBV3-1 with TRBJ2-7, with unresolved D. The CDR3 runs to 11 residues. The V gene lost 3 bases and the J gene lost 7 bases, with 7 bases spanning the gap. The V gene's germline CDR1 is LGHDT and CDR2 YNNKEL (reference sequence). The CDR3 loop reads CASSHGVEQYF. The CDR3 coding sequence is TGTGCCAGCAGCCACGGCGTAGAGCAGTACTTC.

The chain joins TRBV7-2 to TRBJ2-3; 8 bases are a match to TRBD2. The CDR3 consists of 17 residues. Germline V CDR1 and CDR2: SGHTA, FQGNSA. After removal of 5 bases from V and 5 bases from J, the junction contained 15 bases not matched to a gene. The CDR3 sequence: CASSINLAGSGKDTQYF. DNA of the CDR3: TGTGCCAGCAGCATAAATTTAGCGGGGTCTGGGAAAGATACGCAGTATTTT.

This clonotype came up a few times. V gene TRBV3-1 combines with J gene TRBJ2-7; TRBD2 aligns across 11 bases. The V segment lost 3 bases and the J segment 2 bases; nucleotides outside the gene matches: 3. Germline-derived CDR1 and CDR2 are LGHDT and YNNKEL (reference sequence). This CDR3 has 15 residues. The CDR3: CASSHIAGGTYEQYF. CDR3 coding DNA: TGTGCCAGCAGCCATATAGCGGGAGGGACCTACGAGCAGTACTTC.